This paragraph reports one T cell receptor beta chain. The antigen is unknown. The CDR3 contains 15 residues. The germline gives CDR1 SGHDT, CDR2 YYEEEE. V trimming: 4 bases; J trimming: 7 bases; junction bases outside the gene matches: 11. The data derive from a study of cytomegalovirus exposure and HLA in healthy donors. About the research overall: Earlier, 100 million to 120 million unique TCR beta sequences were recovered from about 200 million T cells by an analysis. The Caucasian-associated ancestry cluster contained 81% of the approximately 400 genotyped donors. Findings and caveats of the study: Presence/absence analyses treated sequencing depth as roughly uniform across donors.

A multiplex PCR was run with 60 Vbeta primers and 13 Jbeta primers. Clones were sequenced by immunoSEQ multiplex PCR, and TCRdb holds only the in-frame ones, with some missing. This repertoire shows some 150,000 clones, over 60% found once; its top ten account for approximately 4%. This rearrangement joins TRBV5-6 to TRBJ2-7; 10 bases are shared with TRBD2. Sequences were obtained from PBMCs. This sequence was found in a woman aged 40 to 55 in good health and CMV-seronegative. CDR3 sequence reads: CASSLTLAGPLEQYF. The CDR3 DNA follows: TGTGCCAGCAGCCTAACACTAGCGGGGCCCCTGGAGCAGTACTTC.